This section outlines one T cell receptor (beta chain) sequence together with its context. Its antigen remains unknown. The data derive from a study of cytomegalovirus exposure and HLA in healthy donors. Study-wide results and limits: Excluded were some V segments that proved indistinguishable, including TRBV6-2 and TRBV6-3. A missense DCLRE1C variant was associated with V- and J-gene trimming of TCR beta chains in a later analysis, and an independent cohort replicated the association.

Primers included in the PCR were 60 Vbeta and 13 Jbeta primers. The table came from immunoSEQ multiplex PCR; TCRdb's copy has only in-frame clones and leaves some out. Of under 200,000 clones in the sample, about 80% were seen once. The germline gives CDR1 MNHEY, CDR2 SMNVEV (reference sequence). This CDR3 has 15 amino acids. V gave up 5 bases and J gave up 5 bases; unmatched junction bases: 6. The V and J genes are TRBV27 and TRBJ2-5; 12 bases match TRBD1. This sequence was found in a young man in good health and CMV-seropositive. The sample taken for sequencing was PBMCs. This chain's CDR3 is CASSVGTGGVETQYF. The CDR3 region has the DNA TGTGCCAGCAGTGTGGGGACAGGGGGCGTGGAGACCCAGTACTTC.